Included here is one T cell receptor beta chain sequence, with context. The antigen is undetermined. This record belongs to a study of blood T cells in healthy people across ages. V lost 4 bases and J 5 bases, leaving 11 bases between the germline ends. CDR1 is KGHDR, CDR2 SFDVKD, per germline. CDR3 length: 14 amino acids. Study-wide findings and caveats: It was held that the diversity estimates obtained from one million T cells were underestimates. Any changes in expanded clonotypes were possibly confounded, as donor CMV status remained unknown.

Using a J-beta primer mix together with a sample-barcoded 5' primer, a second PCR was run for about 6 to 12 cycles. MiXCR, run by TCRdb on the 5' RACE reads, gives a single entry per CDR3 protein. This repertoire shows 800,000 or so distinct CDR3 sequences, around a quarter found once; its top ten account for 3.7%. The same specimen was also included in a second study, on T cells of mothers and their children. This second study notes: Researchers found no T cell clones that were persistent and microchimeric.

This sequence originates from a boy younger than 18 in good health. The gene calls are TRBV24-1 and TRBJ2-1; maybe TRBD1 (6 bases). The sequencing input was blood. The CDR3 loop is CATSDPNRDNEQFF. The CDR3 DNA sequence: TGTGCCACCAGTGACCCGAACAGGGACAATGAGCAGTTCTTC.